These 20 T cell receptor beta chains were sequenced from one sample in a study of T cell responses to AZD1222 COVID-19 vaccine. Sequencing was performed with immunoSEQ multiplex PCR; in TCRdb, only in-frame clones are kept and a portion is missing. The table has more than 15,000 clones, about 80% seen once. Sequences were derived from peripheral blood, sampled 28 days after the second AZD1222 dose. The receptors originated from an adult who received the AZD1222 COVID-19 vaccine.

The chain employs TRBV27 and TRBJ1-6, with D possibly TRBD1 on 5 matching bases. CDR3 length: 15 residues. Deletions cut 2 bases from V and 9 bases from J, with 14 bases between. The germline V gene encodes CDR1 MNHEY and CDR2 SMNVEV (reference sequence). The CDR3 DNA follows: TGTGCCAGCAGTTTAAGGGGCCCACAAAGTTCACCCCTCCACTTT. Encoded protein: CASSLRGPQSSPLHF.

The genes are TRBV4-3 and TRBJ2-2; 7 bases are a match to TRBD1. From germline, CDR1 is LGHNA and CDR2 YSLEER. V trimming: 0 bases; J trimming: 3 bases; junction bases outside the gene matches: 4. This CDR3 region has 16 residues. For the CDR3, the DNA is TGCGCCAGCAGCCAAGATGAGGGGGCGTACACCGGGGAGCTGTTTTTT. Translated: CASSQDEGAYTGELFF.

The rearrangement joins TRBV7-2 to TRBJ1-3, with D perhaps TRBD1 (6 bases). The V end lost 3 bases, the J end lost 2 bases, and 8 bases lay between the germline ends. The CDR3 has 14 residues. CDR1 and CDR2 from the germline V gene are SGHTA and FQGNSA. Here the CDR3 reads CASSFTGTGNTIYF. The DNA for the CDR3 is TGTGCCAGCAGCTTTACAGGGACTGGAAACACCATATATTTT.

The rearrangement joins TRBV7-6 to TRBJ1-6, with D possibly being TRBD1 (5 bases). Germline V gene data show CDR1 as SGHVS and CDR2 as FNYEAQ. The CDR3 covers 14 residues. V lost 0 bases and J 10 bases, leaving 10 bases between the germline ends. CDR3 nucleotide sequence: TGTGCCAGCAGCTTAGCAGGGGTGGGCTCACCCCTCCACTTT. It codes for CASSLAGVGSPLHF.

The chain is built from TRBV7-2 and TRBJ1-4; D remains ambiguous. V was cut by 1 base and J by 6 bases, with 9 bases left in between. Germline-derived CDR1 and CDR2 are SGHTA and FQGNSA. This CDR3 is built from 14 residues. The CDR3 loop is CASSLGTLYEKLFF. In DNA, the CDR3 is TGTGCCAGCAGCTTAGGAACGCTTTATGAAAAACTGTTTTTT.

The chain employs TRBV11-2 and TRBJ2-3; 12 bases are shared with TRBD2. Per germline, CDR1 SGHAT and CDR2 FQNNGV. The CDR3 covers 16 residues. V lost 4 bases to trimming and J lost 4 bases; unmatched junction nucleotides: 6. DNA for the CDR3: TGTGCCAGCAGCTCGACTAGCGGGGGTCCCTCAGATACGCAGTATTTT. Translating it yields CASSSTSGGPSDTQYF.

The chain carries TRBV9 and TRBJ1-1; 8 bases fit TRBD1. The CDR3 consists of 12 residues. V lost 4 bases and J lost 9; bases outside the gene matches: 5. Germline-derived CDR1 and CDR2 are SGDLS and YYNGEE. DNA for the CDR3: TGTGCCAGCAGCAATCAGGGGGCGCAAGCTTTCTTT. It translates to CASSNQGAQAFF.

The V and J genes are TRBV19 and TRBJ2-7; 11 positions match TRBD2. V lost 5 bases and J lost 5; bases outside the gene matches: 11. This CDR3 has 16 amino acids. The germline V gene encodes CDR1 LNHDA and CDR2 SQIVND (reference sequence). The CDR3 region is CASSQAASGGPHEQYF. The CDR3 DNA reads TGTGCCAGTAGTCAAGCGGCTAGCGGGGGGCCCCACGAGCAGTACTTC. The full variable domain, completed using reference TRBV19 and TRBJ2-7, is DGGITQSPKYLFRKEGQNVTLSCEQNLNHDAMYWYRQDPGQGLRLIYYSQIVNDFQKGDIAEGYSVSREKKESFPLTVTSAQKNPTAFYLCASSQAASGGPHEQYFGPGTRLTVT.

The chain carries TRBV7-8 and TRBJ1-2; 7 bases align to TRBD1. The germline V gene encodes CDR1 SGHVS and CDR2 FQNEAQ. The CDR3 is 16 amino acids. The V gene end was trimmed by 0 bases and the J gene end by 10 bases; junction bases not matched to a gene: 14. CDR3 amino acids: CASSLAGQGDRRPYTF. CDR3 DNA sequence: TGTGCCAGCAGCTTAGCGGGTCAGGGGGACAGACGACCCTACACCTTC.

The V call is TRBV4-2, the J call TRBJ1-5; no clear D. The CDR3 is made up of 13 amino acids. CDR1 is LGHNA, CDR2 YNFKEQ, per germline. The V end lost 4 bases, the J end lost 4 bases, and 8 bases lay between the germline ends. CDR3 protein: CASSRALNQPQHF. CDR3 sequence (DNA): TGTGCCAGCAGCCGGGCCTTGAATCAGCCCCAGCATTTT.

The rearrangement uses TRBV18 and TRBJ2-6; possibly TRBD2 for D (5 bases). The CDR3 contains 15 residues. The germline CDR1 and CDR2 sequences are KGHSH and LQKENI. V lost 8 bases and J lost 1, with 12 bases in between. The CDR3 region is CASAGGRSGANVLTF. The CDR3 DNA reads TGTGCCAGCGCGGGCGGAAGGTCTGGGGCCAACGTCCTGACTTTC. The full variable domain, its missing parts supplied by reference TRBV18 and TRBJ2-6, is NAGVMQNPRHLVRRRGQEARLRCSPMKGHSHVYWYRQLPEEGLKFMVYLQKENIIDESGMPKERFSAEFPKEGPSILRIQQVVRGDSAAYFCASAGGRSGANVLTFGAGSRLTVL.

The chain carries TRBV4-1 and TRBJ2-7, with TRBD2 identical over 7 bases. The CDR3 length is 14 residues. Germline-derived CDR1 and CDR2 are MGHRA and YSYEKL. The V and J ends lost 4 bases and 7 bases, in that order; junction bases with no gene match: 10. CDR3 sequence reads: CASSRGTTPGEQYF. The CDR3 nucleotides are TGCGCCAGCAGCCGGGGGACTACCCCTGGGGAGCAGTACTTC.

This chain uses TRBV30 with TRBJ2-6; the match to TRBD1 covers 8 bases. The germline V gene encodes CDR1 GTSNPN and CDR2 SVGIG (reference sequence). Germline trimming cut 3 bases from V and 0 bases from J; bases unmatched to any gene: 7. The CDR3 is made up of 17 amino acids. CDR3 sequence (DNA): TGTGCCTGGAGGAGGGACAGGACGTACTCTGGGGCCAACGTCCTGACTTTC. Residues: CAWRRDRTYSGANVLTF.

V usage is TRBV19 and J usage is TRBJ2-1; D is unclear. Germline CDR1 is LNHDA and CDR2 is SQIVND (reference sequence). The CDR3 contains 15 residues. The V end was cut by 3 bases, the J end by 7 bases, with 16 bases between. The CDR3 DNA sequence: TGTGCCAGTAGTATTGAGCTTCCAACTTTTAATGAGCAGTTCTTC. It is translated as CASSIELPTFNEQFF.

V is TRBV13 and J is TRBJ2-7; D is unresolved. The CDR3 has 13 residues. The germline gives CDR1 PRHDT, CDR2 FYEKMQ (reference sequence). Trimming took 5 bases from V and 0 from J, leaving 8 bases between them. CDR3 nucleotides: TGTGCCAGCAGCCCGGTTGACTCCTACGAGCAGTACTTC. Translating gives CASSPVDSYEQYF.

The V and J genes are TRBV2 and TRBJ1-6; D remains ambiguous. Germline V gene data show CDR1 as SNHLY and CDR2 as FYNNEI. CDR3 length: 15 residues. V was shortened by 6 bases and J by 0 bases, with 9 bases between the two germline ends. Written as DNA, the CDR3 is TGTGCCAGCAGAGTGGGGAGCTCCTATAATTCACCCCTCCACTTT. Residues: CASRVGSSYNSPLHF.

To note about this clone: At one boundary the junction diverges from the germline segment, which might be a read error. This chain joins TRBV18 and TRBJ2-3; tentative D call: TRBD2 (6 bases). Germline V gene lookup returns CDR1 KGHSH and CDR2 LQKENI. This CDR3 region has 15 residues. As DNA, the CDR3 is TGTGCCAACTCACCACCCGGGGAGGGCACAGATACGCAGTATTTT. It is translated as CANSPPGEGTDTQYF.

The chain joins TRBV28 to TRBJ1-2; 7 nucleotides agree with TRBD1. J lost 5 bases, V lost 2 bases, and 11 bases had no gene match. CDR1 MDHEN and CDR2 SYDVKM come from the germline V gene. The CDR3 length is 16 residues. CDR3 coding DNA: TGTGCCAGCAGTTTAACCGACAGGGAGGATCGGTATGGCTACACCTTC. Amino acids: CASSLTDREDRYGYTF.

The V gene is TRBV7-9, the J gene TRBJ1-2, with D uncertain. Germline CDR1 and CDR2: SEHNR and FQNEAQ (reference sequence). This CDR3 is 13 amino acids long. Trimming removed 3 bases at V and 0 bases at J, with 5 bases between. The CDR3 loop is CASSFDTNYGYTF. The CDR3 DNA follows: TGTGCCAGCAGCTTCGACACTAACTATGGCTACACCTTC.

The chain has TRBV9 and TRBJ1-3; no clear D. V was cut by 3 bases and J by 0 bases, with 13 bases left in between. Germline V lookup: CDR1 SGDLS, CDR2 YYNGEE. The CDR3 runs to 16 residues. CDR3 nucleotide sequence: TGTGCCAGCAGCGCTCTCGACGGGAGCTCTGGAAACACCATATATTTT. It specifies CASSALDGSSGNTIYF.